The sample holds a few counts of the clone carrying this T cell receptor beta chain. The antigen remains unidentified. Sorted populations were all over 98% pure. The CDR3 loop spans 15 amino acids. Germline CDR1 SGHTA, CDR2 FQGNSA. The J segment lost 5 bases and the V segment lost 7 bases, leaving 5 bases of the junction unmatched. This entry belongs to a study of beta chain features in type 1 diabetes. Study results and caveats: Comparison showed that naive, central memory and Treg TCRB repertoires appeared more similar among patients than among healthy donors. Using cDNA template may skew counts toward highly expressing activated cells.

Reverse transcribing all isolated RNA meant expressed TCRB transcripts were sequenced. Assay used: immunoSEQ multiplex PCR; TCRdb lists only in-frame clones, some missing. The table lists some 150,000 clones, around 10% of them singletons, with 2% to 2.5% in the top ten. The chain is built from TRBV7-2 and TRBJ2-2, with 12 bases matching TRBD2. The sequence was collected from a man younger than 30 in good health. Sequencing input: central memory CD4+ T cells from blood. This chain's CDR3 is CASNLGTSGTGELFF. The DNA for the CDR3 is TGTGCCAGCAATCTCGGGACTAGCGGGACCGGGGAGCTGTTTTTT.